This TCR beta chain is drawn from a study of shared clonotypes between healthy human individuals. Germline-derived CDR1 and CDR2 are MNHEY and SVGAGI. The ends were cut back, 2 bases at V and 5 bases at J, with 12 bases in the middle. CDR3 length: 14 amino acids. The assay ran at deep level. Libraries were prepared by immunoSEQ multiplex PCR; TCRdb keeps only in-frame clonotypes and omits some of them. The top ten hold about 1.6% of the sample, which has about 2.1 million clones, just under 95% seen once. It was CD45RO-negative cells, positively selected for CCR7, that made up naive CD8 cells, with terminally differentiated effector memory CD45RA+ cells excluded.

Sequenced: naive CD8+ T cells from PBMCs. This TCR was recovered from a man aged 18-30 years in good health. Some clones in this sample may be carry-over from other donors' samples. This chain links TRBV6-5 with TRBJ1-2; no definite D call. The CDR3 is CASSYRGPGYGYTF. The CDR3 region has the DNA TGTGCCAGCAGTTACCGAGGCCCCGGGTATGGCTACACCTTC.